The 14 T cell receptor beta chains in this list originate from one sample, sequenced in a study of T cell responses to AZD1222 COVID-19 vaccine. Here immunoSEQ multiplex PCR was the method, and the copy in TCRdb shows in-frame clones only, minus some. The table records roughly 100,000 clones, around 89% of them present only once. The material was peripheral blood, obtained on day 0 of AZD1222 vaccination. The receptors shown here come from an adult in good health.

The genes are TRBV5-1 and TRBJ1-2, with 7 bases aligning to TRBD1. This CDR3 has 15 amino acids. The germline gives CDR1 SGHRS, CDR2 YFSETQ. Germline trimming cut 4 bases from V and 3 bases from J; bases unmatched to any gene: 9. The DNA for the CDR3 is TGCGCCAGCAGCCCGGGGGGGACAGACTACTATGGCTACACCTTC. Translated, it gives CASSPGGTDYYGYTF. The variable domain in full, completed from reference TRBV5-1 and TRBJ1-2, reads KAGVTQTPRYLIKTRGQQVTLSCSPISGHRSVSWYQQTPGQGLQFLFEYFSETQRNKGNFPGRFSGRQFSNSRSEMNVSTLELGDSALYLCASSPGGTDYYGYTFGSGTRLTVV.

Note on this clone: The sample holds other DNA sequences that translate to the same CDR3. The J gene is TRBJ1-2, the V gene TRBV9; a weak D match, TRBD1 (5 bases). The CDR3 length is 14 residues. Trimming shortened V by 0 bases and J by 4 bases, and 10 bases separated the two germline ends. Germline V gene data show CDR1 as SGDLS and CDR2 as YYNGEE. CDR3 nucleotides: TGTGCCAGCAGCGTAGGAGGGCAGGGCTATGGCTACACCTTC. This sequence encodes CASSVGGQGYGYTF.

This chain joins TRBV27 and TRBJ2-2, with 9 bases lining up with TRBD1. The CDR3 is 15 amino acids. The V segment lost 7 bases and the J segment 1 base; nucleotides outside the gene matches: 4. Germline CDR1 is MNHEY and CDR2 is SMNVEV (reference sequence). Written as DNA, the CDR3 is TGTGCCAGCACTCGACAGGGGGGGAACACCGGGGAGCTGTTTTTT. It encodes CASTRQGGNTGELFF.

The V call is TRBV6-1, the J call TRBJ1-2; D remains unclear. Between the trimmed V and J ends, which lost 1 base and 2 bases, there was a span of 5 bases. The CDR3 contains 13 residues. Germline V gene lookup returns CDR1 MNHNS and CDR2 SASEGT. The CDR3 spells CASSEVGNYGYTF. The CDR3 nucleotides are TGTGCCAGCAGTGAAGTAGGGAACTATGGCTACACCTTC.

With respect to this clone: This sample also contains other DNA sequences that code for the same CDR3. V and J are TRBV2 and TRBJ2-7; D possibly corresponds to TRBD1 (5 bases). Trimming cost V 5 bases and J 4 bases, with 9 bases left between them. Germline V gene lookup returns CDR1 SNHLY and CDR2 FYNNEI. The CDR3 sequence is 12 residues long. CDR3 sequence: CASSLQGYEQYF. For the CDR3, the DNA is TGTGCCAGCAGTCTCCAGGGTTACGAGCAGTACTTC. The variable domain in full, completed from reference TRBV2 and TRBJ2-7, reads EPEVTQTPSHQVTQMGQEVILRCVPISNHLYFYWYRQILGQKVEFLVSFYNNEISEKSEIFDDQFSVERPDGSNFTLKIRSTKLEDSAMYFCASSLQGYEQYFGPGTRLTVT.

The CDR3 loop reads CASSLDAGSSTDTQYF. The CDR3, as DNA: TGCGCCAGCAGCTTGGATGCGGGGTCTAGCACAGATACGCAGTATTTT. The chain is built from TRBV5-1 and TRBJ2-3; TRBD2 might be the D (6 bases). This CDR3 comprises 16 residues. Trimming took 0 bases from V and 0 from J, leaving 11 bases between them. CDR1 is SGHRS and CDR2 is YFSETQ in the germline V gene.

This chain connects TRBV5-4 to TRBJ2-1, with 8 bases lining up with TRBD1. The germline V gene encodes CDR1 SGHNT and CDR2 YYREEE (reference sequence). The junction had 5 bases not matched to a gene; V was cut back by 4 bases and J by 5 bases. This CDR3 comprises 14 residues. CDR3 bases: TGTGCCAGCAGCATCTCGACAGGGGACAATGAGCAGTTCTTC. It specifies CASSISTGDNEQFF.

The chain carries TRBV3-1 (or the pseudogene TRBV3-2) and TRBJ2-3; the D is unclear. Germline-derived CDR1 and CDR2 are LGHDT and YNNKEL (reference sequence). The CDR3 consists of 16 residues. The ends were cut back, 1 base at V and 1 base at J, with 12 bases in the middle. DNA for the CDR3: TGTGCCAGCAGCCAAGTTCATGATTCGGGCACAGATACGCAGTATTTT. The encoded protein is CASSQVHDSGTDTQYF.

The gene calls are TRBV4-2 and TRBJ2-1, with D perhaps assigned TRBD1 or TRBD2 (5 bases each). Looked up from germline, CDR1 is LGHNA and CDR2 is YNFKEQ. The CDR3 runs 17 residues. V was pared by 0 bases and J by 7 bases, with 19 bases between. In DNA, the CDR3 is TGTGCCAGCAGCCAAGAAAGGGACGGCGGAGCTCGAAATGAGCAGTTCTTC. Amino acids: CASSQERDGGARNEQFF.

In its sample, this clone was seen once. The J gene is TRBJ2-5, the V gene TRBV11-3; possibly TRBD1 for D (5 bases). The ends were cut back, 1 base at V and 6 bases at J, with 9 bases in the middle. CDR3 length: 13 residues. Germline CDR1 is SGHNT and CDR2 is YENEEA. This CDR3 is CASSLVAGQTQYF. The CDR3 region has the DNA TGTGCCAGCAGCTTAGTGGCAGGGCAGACCCAGTACTTC.

J is TRBJ2-7 and V is TRBV3-1 (or the pseudogene TRBV3-2); D gene ambiguous. The CDR3 is made up of 14 amino acids. Germline values: CDR1 LGHDT, CDR2 YNNKEL (reference sequence). The ends were cut back, 1 base at V and 4 bases at J, with 11 bases in the middle. The CDR3 here is CASSQVYMGYEQYF. CDR3 bases: TGTGCCAGCAGCCAAGTCTATATGGGGTACGAGCAGTACTTC.

This clone is a singleton in its sample. This rearrangement joins TRBV6-5 to TRBJ2-3; 9 bases map to TRBD2. Germline CDR1 is MNHEY and CDR2 is SVGAGI. V was pared by 6 bases and J by 2 bases, with 6 bases of the junction left unmatched. The CDR3 spans 15 residues. CDR3 coding DNA: TGTGCCAGCAGCTTAGCGGGGGCAGACACAGATACGCAGTATTTT. Translated: CASSLAGADTDTQYF.

The V and J genes are TRBV6-1 and TRBJ1-3; TRBD1 aligns across 9 bases. Germline CDR1 and CDR2: MNHNS and SASEGT. There are 16 residues in the CDR3. V was pared by 0 bases and J by 3 bases, with 3 bases of the junction left unmatched. The CDR3 here is CASSEARGQGGNTIYF. DNA for the CDR3: TGTGCCAGCAGTGAAGCAAGGGGACAGGGTGGAAACACCATATATTTT.

This chain connects TRBV5-1 to TRBJ1-2; D remains unclear. V lost 1 base and J 1 base, leaving 5 bases between the germline ends. Germline lookup yields CDR1 SGHRS and CDR2 YFSETQ. The CDR3 sequence is 13 residues long. The CDR3 nucleotides are TGCGCCAGCAGCTTGACAGATAACTATGGCTACACCTTC. The encoded protein is CASSLTDNYGYTF.